This TCR beta chain emerged from a study of radiotherapy plus CTLA-4 blockade in lung cancer. The CDR3 is 13 amino acids. The germline V gene encodes CDR1 SGHTA and CDR2 FQGNSA. J was trimmed by 8 bases and V by 5 bases; bases with no gene match: 5. The data were produced by immunoSEQ multiplex PCR, yet TCRdb's version contains in-frame clones alone and is incomplete. The sample shows some 80,000 clones, over 70% of them seen only once. V is TRBV7-2 and J is TRBJ1-4; 7 positions agree with TRBD1. The sequences come from peripheral blood, collected from a patient treated with radiotherapy plus ipilimumab. This clonotype was obtained from a human donor with non-small cell lung cancer whose response to radiotherapy plus ipilimumab could not be evaluated. Some clones in this sample may be carry-over from other donors' samples. The CDR3 DNA sequence: TGTGCCAGCAGCACTCACAGGGGCGAAAAACTGTTTTTT. This gives the protein CASSTHRGEKLFF.